This T cell receptor (beta chain) was identified during a study of identical twins. With no exceptions, donors were healthy Caucasians. In this sample, this clonotype turned up a few times. Its specificity is unknown. No DNA is shown, since the ends of the CDR3 on it are uncertain; the CDR3 is the one TCRdb lists. A single record per CDR3 protein comes from TCRdb applying MiXCR to the 5' RACE reads. The repertoire holds about 690,000 distinct CDR3 sequences, with 5.5% to 6.5% as singletons. Study results and caveats: Invariant MAIT and iNKT cells may have partly biased zero-insertion analyses. The study found weaker excess twin sharing in beta out-of-frame sequences. Abundant beta clonotypes from cord blood bore fewer insertions; memory repertoires lacked this pattern.

Sequenced input: naive T cells sorted from blood. The TCR sequence derives from a man in his late teens or twenties in good health.

The CDR3 spells CASSKDWAGGTCTGELFF. This chain joins TRBV21-1 and TRBJ2-2; the DNA was not used to check the table's D call, TRBD2. TRBV21-1 is tagged as a pseudogene. The CDR3 is 18 amino acids in total, end residues counted.